One and the same sample provided the 20 T cell receptor beta chains below, sequenced in a study of blood T cell repertoires in COVID-19. The table came from immunoSEQ multiplex PCR; TCRdb's copy has only in-frame clones and leaves some out. The table lists about 43,000 clones, about nine tenths of them singletons. Input material: peripheral blood. The receptors shown here come from an elderly woman with active COVID-19.

This clone is categorized as medium-sized. The V call is TRBV6-1, the J call TRBJ1-5; D is ambiguous. CDR3 length equals 15 residues. The germline CDR1 and CDR2 sequences are MNHNS and SASEGT. V lost 1 base and J lost 2, with 9 bases in between. CDR3 region: CASSEGGGGNQPQHF. The CDR3 nucleotides are TGTGCCAGCAGTGAAGGGGGAGGTGGCAATCAGCCCCAGCATTTT.

The chain is built from TRBV5-1 and TRBJ2-6; 10 bases align to TRBD1. The germline V gene encodes CDR1 SGHRS and CDR2 YFSETQ. There are 18 residues in the CDR3. Unmatched junction bases numbered 7, after V lost 0 bases and J lost 4 bases. The CDR3 DNA sequence: TGCGCCAGCAGCTTGGTTGGGACAGGGGCGGACGGGGCCAACGTCCTGACTTTC. Encoded protein: CASSLVGTGADGANVLTF.

The chain uses TRBV6-2 or TRBV6-3 and TRBJ2-1, with 14 nucleotides matching TRBD2. Germline V CDR1 and CDR2: MNHEY, SVGEGT. The CDR3 consists of 18 residues. The V gene end was trimmed by 6 bases and the J gene end by 7 bases; junction bases not matched to a gene: 14. CDR3 nucleotides: TGTGCCAGCAGCCCCGAGGGGCGACTAGCGGGGGGGGTGAATGAGCAGTTCTTC. Protein: CASSPEGRLAGGVNEQFF.

V is TRBV6-5 and J is TRBJ1-3; D is perhaps TRBD1 (6 bases). V lost 8 bases and J lost 1, with 12 bases in between. The germline V gene has CDR1 MNHEY and CDR2 SVGAGI. The CDR3 is 14 amino acids. CDR3 nucleotide sequence: TGTGCCAGCGGACAGACAGATTCTGGAAACACCATATATTTT. Translation: CASGQTDSGNTIYF.

Here the CDR3 reads CASSSLPGGDTQYF. The CDR3 DNA reads TGCGCCAGCAGTTCTCTTCCCGGGGGAGATACGCAGTATTTT. V and J are TRBV5-1 and TRBJ2-3, with a tentative D call TRBD2 (6 bases). The CDR3 sequence is 14 residues long. The germline V and J ends were trimmed by 5 bases and 5 bases, with 15 bases remaining between them. Germline lookup yields CDR1 SGHRS and CDR2 YFSETQ.

CDR3 coding DNA: TGTGCCAGCAGCCAGACAGCGACGGAGGAGACCCAGTACTTC. This codes for CASSQTATEETQYF. V is TRBV28 and J is TRBJ2-5; D may be TRBD1 (5 bases). Trimming removed 6 bases from V and 5 bases from J, with 16 bases in between. The CDR3 spans 14 residues. The V gene's germline CDR1 is MDHEN and CDR2 SYDVKM.

The chain recombines TRBV19 with TRBJ2-1; 9 positions agree with TRBD1. Germline trimming cut 1 base from V and 8 bases from J; bases unmatched to any gene: 9. CDR1 and CDR2 from the germline V gene are LNHDA and SQIVND (reference sequence). The CDR3 contains 16 residues. This CDR3 reads CASSIAGTGNRDEQFF. The CDR3 bases are TGTGCCAGTAGTATAGCAGGGACAGGGAATCGGGATGAGCAGTTCTTC.

This clone occurred a few times. DNA of the CDR3: TGTGCCAGCAGCCCACCCCAGGGAGGATCCTACGAGCAGTACTTC. Amino acids: CASSPPQGGSYEQYF. The chain recombines TRBV11-1 with TRBJ2-7; perhaps TRBD2 as D (6 bases). This CDR3 is built from 15 residues. Trimming took 5 bases from V and 1 from J, leaving 15 bases between them. Germline loops: CDR1 SGHAT, CDR2 FQDESV (reference sequence). The variable domain in full, completed from reference TRBV11-1 and TRBJ2-7, reads EAEVAQSPRYKITEKSQAVAFWCDPISGHATLYWYRQILGQGPELLVQFQDESVVDDSQLPKDRFSAERLKGVDSTLKIQPAELGDSAMYLCASSPPQGGSYEQYFGPGTRLTVT.

The rearrangement joins TRBV28 to TRBJ1-1; D is perhaps TRBD1 (5 bases). V dropped 0 bases and J dropped 6 bases, with 11 bases sitting between them. This CDR3 is built from 14 residues. Germline V lookup: CDR1 MDHEN, CDR2 SYDVKM. Here the CDR3 reads CASSLWSRAPEAFF. CDR3 DNA sequence: TGTGCCAGCAGTTTATGGTCCAGGGCCCCTGAAGCTTTCTTT.

In its sample, this clone was seen a few times. The chain combines TRBV7-6 with TRBJ1-1; no clear D gene. Germline CDR1 reads SGHVS; CDR2 reads FNYEAQ. The CDR3 length is 13 residues. Trimming stripped 5 bases from V and 4 bases from J, with 11 bases between. The CDR3 DNA sequence: TGTGCCAGCAGCCCAGATAGGAGCACTGAAGCTTTCTTT. Translated: CASSPDRSTEAFF.

This CDR3 reads CASSVRDSFYEQYF. The CDR3 nucleotides are TGTGCCAGTAGTGTAAGGGACAGCTTCTACGAGCAGTACTTC. The chain is built from TRBV19 and TRBJ2-7, with 7 bases matching TRBD1. The CDR3 runs 14 residues. The germline V gene has CDR1 LNHDA and CDR2 SQIVND (reference sequence). V gave up 5 bases and J gave up 3 bases; unmatched junction bases: 7.

This clone was picked up one time. The chain combines TRBV10-3 with TRBJ1-5, with D tentatively TRBD1 (5 bases). The CDR3 runs to 15 residues. Trimming shortened V by 3 bases and J by 0 bases, and 9 bases separated the two germline ends. Per the germline V gene, CDR1 is ENHRY and CDR2 is SYGVKD. CDR3 DNA sequence: TGTGCCATCAGTGACCAGGGTGATAGCAATCAGCCCCAGCATTTT. Its translation: CAISDQGDSNQPQHF.

This clone was detected once. The genes are TRBV19 and TRBJ1-6; D remains unclear. The length of the CDR3 is 13 residues. V shed 7 bases and J shed 9 bases, with 13 bases lying between them. CDR1 and CDR2 from the germline V gene are LNHDA and SQIVND (reference sequence). In DNA, the CDR3 is TGTGCCAGTACCCCCGGTAGAGGTTCACCCCTCCACTTT. Amino acids: CASTPGRGSPLHF.

The chain employs TRBV7-2 and TRBJ1-2; D perhaps matches TRBD1 (5 bases). The CDR3 is made up of 14 amino acids. The V gene's germline CDR1 is SGHTA and CDR2 FQGNSA. V lost 5 bases and J 2 bases, leaving 12 bases between the germline ends. CDR3 bases: TGTGCCAGCAGCCTGGGGCAGAGCAACTATGGCTACACCTTC. Translating it yields CASSLGQSNYGYTF.

This clone was detected only once. The chain is built from TRBV24-1 and TRBJ2-5, with D hard to call. Germline V gene sequence: CDR1 KGHDR, CDR2 SFDVKD. Between the trimmed V and J ends, which lost 9 bases and 2 bases, there was a span of 6 bases. This CDR3 has 11 residues. The CDR3 bases are TGTGCCACCGGCTCACAAGAGACCCAGTACTTC. It specifies CATGSQETQYF.

V gene TRBV19 combines with J gene TRBJ2-1; tentatively, D is TRBD2 (5 bases). This CDR3 region has 15 residues. The V gene's germline CDR1 is LNHDA and CDR2 SQIVND (reference sequence). Trimming pared 5 bases from V and 10 bases from J, leaving 21 bases between. This CDR3 reads CASSSSGSGMLEQFF. CDR3 in DNA: TGTGCCAGTAGTTCATCCGGGTCGGGGATGTTAGAGCAGTTCTTC.

V and J are TRBV27 and TRBJ1-1, with D possibly being TRBD1 (5 bases). V lost 6 bases and J lost 1, with 21 bases in between. The CDR3 has 17 amino acids. The germline V gene encodes CDR1 MNHEY and CDR2 SMNVEV (reference sequence). The CDR3 sequence is CASRPSRGRTQNTEAFF. The CDR3 coding sequence is TGTGCCAGCAGACCCTCAAGGGGCCGGACACAGAACACTGAAGCTTTCTTT.

This sequence joins TRBV7-3 and TRBJ2-3; tentatively, D is TRBD1 (6 bases). Between the trimmed V and J ends, which lost 3 bases and 1 base, there was a span of 8 bases. This CDR3 comprises 14 residues. Per the germline V gene, CDR1 is SGHTA and CDR2 is FQGTGA. CDR3 amino acids: CASSFSGGTDTQYF. As DNA, the CDR3 is TGTGCCAGCAGCTTCTCAGGGGGCACAGATACGCAGTATTTT.

The chain carries TRBV24-1 and TRBJ2-5; maybe TRBD2 (5 bases). This CDR3 contains 13 residues. CDR1 KGHDR and CDR2 SFDVKD come from the germline V gene. The V end was cut by 5 bases, the J end by 0 bases, with 6 bases between. The DNA of the CDR3 is TGTGCCACCAGTGCGGGGTACCAAGAGACCCAGTACTTC. Amino acid sequence: CATSAGYQETQYF.

This clone is a singleton in its sample. V usage is TRBV30 and J usage is TRBJ1-3, with 10 bases aligning to TRBD1. From germline, CDR1 is GTSNPN and CDR2 SVGIG (reference sequence). The V gene end was trimmed by 4 bases and the J gene end by 4 bases; junction bases not matched to a gene: 7. This CDR3 comprises 15 residues. In DNA, the CDR3 is TGTGCCTGGAACAGACAGGGGGCAGGGGGAAACACCATATATTTT. This translates into CAWNRQGAGGNTIYF.